This TCR beta chain was identified in a study of blood T cell repertoires in COVID-19. About the research overall: Material from acute and convalescent COVID-19 was sourced from the United States, Italy and Spain.

This clone was detected once. Germline loops: CDR1 SEHNR, CDR2 FQNEAQ (reference sequence). The J segment lost 4 bases and the V segment lost 4 bases, leaving 4 bases of the junction unmatched. This CDR3 is built from 15 residues. The study drew participants aged about 18 to 89 years from 24 US areas. Clinical history reported by participants formed the basis on which cohorts were assigned. Source study methods: Reference gene primer amplification gave estimated nucleated cell counts. Clones were sequenced by immunoSEQ multiplex PCR, and TCRdb holds only the in-frame ones, with some missing. D and trimming were read from the DNA, whereas the V and J calls and clone size are those reported in that table. This sample yields approximately 250,000 clones, of which 85% are seen a single time; over 7.5% belongs to the top ten.

The sequencing input was PBMCs or T cells enriched from blood (not recorded which). The sequence was obtained from a woman between 45 and 60 years old with acute COVID-19. J is TRBJ2-7 and V is TRBV7-9; TRBD2 aligns across 13 bases. The CDR3 reads CASSSTSGGKYEQYF. The CDR3 nucleotides read TGTGCCAGCAGCTCGACTAGCGGGGGGAAATACGAGCAGTACTTC.